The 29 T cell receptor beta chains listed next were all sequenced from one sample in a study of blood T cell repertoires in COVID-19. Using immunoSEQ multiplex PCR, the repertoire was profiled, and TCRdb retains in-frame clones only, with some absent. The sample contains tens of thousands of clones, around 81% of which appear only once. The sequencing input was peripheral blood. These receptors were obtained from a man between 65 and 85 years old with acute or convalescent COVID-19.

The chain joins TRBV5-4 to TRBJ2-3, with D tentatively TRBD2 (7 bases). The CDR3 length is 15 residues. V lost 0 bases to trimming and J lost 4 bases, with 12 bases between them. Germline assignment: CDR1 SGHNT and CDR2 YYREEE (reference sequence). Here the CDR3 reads CASSLDGGAADTQYF. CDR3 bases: TGTGCCAGCAGCTTGGATGGGGGGGCTGCAGATACGCAGTATTTT.

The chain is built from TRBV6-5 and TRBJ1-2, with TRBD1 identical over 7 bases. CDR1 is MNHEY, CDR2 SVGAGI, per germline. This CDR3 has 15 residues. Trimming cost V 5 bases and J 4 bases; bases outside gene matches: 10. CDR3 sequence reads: CASSQPTGRAYGYTF. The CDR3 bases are TGTGCCAGCAGTCAGCCGACAGGGAGAGCCTATGGCTACACCTTC.

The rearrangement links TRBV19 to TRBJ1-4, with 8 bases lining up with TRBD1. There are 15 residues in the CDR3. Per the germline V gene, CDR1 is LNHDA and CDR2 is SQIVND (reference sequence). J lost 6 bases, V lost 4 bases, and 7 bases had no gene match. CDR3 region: CASSTYRGKDEKLFF. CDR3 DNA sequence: TGTGCCAGTAGTACCTACAGGGGGAAGGATGAAAAACTGTTTTTT.

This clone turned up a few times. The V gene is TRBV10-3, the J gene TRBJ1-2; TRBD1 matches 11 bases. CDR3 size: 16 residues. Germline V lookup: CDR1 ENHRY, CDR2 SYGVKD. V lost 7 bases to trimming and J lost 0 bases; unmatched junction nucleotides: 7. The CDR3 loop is CAITRGQGETNYGYTF. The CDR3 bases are TGTGCCATCACCCGGGGACAGGGGGAAACTAACTATGGCTACACCTTC.

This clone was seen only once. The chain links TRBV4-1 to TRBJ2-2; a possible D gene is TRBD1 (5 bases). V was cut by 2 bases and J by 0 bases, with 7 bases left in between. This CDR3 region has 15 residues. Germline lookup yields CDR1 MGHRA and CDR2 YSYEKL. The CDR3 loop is CASSQSGSNTGELFF. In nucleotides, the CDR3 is TGCGCCAGCAGCCAATCAGGGTCGAACACCGGGGAGCTGTTTTTT.

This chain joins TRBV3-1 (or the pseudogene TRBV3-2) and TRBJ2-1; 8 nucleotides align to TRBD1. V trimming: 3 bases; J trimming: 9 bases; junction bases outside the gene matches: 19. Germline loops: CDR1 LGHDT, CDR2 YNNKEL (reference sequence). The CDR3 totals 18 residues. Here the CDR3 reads CASSHTLDDRGFVGEQFF. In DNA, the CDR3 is TGTGCCAGCAGCCATACCCTCGACGACAGGGGATTCGTGGGTGAGCAGTTCTTC.

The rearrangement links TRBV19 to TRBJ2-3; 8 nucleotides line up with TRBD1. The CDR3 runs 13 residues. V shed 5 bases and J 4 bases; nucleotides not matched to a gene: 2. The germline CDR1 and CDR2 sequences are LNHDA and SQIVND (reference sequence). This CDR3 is CASSYRGADTQYF. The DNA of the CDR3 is TGTGCCAGTAGTTACAGGGGGGCAGATACGCAGTATTTT.

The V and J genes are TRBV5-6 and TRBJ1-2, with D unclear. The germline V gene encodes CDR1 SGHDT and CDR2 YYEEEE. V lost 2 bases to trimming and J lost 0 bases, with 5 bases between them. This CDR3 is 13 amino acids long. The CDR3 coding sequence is TGTGCCAGCAGCTTCGGGACTAACTATGGCTACACCTTC. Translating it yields CASSFGTNYGYTF.

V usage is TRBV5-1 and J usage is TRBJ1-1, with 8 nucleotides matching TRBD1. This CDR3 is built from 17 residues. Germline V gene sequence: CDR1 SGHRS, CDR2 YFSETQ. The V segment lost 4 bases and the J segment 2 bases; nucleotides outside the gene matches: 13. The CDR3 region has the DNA TGCGCCAGCAGCCGGGGAAGAGCCAGGGGGCTAAACACTGAAGCTTTCTTT. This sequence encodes CASSRGRARGLNTEAFF.

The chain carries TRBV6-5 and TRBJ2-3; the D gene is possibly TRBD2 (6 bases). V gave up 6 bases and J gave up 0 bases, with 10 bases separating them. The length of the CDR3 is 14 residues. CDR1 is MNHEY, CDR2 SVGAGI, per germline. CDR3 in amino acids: CASREGLSTDTQYF. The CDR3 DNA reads TGTGCCAGCAGGGAGGGATTGAGCACAGATACGCAGTATTTT.

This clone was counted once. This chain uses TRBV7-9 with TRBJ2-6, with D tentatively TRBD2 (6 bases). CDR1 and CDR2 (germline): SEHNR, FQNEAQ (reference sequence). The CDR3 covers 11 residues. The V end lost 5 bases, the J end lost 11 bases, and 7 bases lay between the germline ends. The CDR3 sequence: CASSPGDVLTF. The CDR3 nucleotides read TGTGCCAGCAGCCCGGGGGACGTCCTGACTTTC.

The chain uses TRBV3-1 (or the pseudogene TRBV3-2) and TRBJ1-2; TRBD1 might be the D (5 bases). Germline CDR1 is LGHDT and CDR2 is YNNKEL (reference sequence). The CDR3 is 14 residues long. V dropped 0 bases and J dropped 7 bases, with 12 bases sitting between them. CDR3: CASSQDLQGVGYTF. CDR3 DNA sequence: TGTGCCAGCAGCCAAGATTTGCAGGGCGTTGGCTACACCTTC.

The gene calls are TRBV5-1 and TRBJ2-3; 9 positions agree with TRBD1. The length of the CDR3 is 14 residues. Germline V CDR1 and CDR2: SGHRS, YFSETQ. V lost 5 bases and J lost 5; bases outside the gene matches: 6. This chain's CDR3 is CASRQGAREDTQYF. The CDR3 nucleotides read TGCGCCAGCAGACAGGGGGCGCGGGAAGATACGCAGTATTTT.

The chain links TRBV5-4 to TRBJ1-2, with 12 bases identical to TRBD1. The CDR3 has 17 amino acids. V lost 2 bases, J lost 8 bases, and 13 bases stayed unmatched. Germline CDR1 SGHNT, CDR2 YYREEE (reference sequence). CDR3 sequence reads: CASSFIARDRGRGGYTF. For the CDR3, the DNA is TGTGCCAGCAGCTTTATCGCCCGGGACAGGGGGCGCGGGGGCTACACCTTC.

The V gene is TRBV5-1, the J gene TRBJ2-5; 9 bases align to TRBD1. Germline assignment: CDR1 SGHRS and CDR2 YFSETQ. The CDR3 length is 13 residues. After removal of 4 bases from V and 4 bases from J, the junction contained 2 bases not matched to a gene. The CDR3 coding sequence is TGCGCCAGCAGCCAGGGACAGGGAGAGACCCAGTACTTC. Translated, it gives CASSQGQGETQYF.

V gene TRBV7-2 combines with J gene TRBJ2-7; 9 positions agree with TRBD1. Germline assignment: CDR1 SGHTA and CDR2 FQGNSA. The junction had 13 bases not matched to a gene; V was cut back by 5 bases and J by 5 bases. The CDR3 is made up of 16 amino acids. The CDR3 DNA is TGTGCCAGCAGCAAAAGAACCGGGACAGGGCGCGACGAGCAGTACTTC. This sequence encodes CASSKRTGTGRDEQYF.

CDR3 amino acids: CASSESGQRVNIQYF. CDR3 bases: TGCGCCAGCAGTGAATCGGGACAGAGGGTAAACATTCAGTACTTC. This chain links TRBV10-2 with TRBJ2-4, with 7 bases identical to TRBD1. The germline CDR1 and CDR2 sequences are WSHSY and SAAADI. This CDR3 region has 15 residues. V trimming: 3 bases; J trimming: 6 bases; junction bases outside the gene matches: 8.

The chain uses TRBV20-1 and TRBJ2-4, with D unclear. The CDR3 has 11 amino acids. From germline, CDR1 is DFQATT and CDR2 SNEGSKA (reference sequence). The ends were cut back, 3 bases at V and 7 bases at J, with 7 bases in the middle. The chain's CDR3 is CSASPRNIQYF. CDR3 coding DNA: TGCAGTGCTAGCCCCAGGAACATTCAGTACTTC.

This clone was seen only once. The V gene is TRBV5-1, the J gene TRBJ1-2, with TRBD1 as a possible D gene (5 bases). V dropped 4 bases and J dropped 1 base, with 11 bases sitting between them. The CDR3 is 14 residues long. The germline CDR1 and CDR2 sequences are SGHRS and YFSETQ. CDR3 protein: CASSADTGNYGYTF. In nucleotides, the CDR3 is TGCGCCAGCAGCGCGGACACTGGTAACTATGGCTACACCTTC.

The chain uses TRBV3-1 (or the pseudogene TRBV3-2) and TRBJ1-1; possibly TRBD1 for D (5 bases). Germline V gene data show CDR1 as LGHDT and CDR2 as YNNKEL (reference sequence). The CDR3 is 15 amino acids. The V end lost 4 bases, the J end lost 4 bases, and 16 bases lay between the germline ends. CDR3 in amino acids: CASSRKVGGGTEAFF. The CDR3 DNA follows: TGTGCCAGCAGCCGTAAGGTCGGGGGAGGCACTGAAGCTTTCTTT.

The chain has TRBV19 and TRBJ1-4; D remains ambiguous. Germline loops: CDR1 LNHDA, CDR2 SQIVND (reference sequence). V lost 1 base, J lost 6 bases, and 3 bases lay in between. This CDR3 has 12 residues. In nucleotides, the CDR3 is TGTGCCAGTAGTATAGGGCATGAAAAACTGTTTTTT. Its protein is CASSIGHEKLFF.

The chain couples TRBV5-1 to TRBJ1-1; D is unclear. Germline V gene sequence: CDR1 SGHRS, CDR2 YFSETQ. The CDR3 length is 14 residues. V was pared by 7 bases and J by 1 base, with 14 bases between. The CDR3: CASHPQSGNTEAFF. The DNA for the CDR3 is TGCGCCAGCCACCCCCAATCAGGGAACACTGAAGCTTTCTTT.

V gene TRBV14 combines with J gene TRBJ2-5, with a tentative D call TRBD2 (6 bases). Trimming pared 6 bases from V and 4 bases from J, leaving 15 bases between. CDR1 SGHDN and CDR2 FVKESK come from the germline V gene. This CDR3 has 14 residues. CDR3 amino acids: CASSLAGTAETQYF. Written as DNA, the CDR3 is TGTGCCAGCAGTTTGGCCGGGACTGCAGAGACCCAGTACTTC.

In DNA form, the CDR3 reads TGCGCCAGCAGTCGAGGTTTGACAGGGGCCCCACGAACCGGAGCTTTCTTT. Translated, it gives CASSRGLTGAPRTGAFF. This sequence joins TRBV23-1 and TRBJ1-1; 8 bases agree with TRBD1. TRBV23-1 is given ORF status, its function remaining uncertain. The CDR3 runs 17 residues. V trimming: 4 bases; J trimming: 10 bases; junction bases outside the gene matches: 20.

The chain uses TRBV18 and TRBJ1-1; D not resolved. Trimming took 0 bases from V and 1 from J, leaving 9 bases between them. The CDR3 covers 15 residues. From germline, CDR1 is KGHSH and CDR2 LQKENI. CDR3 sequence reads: CASSPPSLKNTEAFF. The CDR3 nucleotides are TGTGCCAGCTCACCACCTTCGTTAAAGAACACTGAAGCTTTCTTT.

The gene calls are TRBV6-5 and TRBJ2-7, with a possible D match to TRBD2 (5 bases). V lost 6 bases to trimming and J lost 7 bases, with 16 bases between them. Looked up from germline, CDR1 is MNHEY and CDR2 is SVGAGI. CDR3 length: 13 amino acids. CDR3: CASRDSQTREQYF. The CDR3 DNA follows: TGTGCCAGCAGGGACTCCCAAACCCGGGAGCAGTACTTC.

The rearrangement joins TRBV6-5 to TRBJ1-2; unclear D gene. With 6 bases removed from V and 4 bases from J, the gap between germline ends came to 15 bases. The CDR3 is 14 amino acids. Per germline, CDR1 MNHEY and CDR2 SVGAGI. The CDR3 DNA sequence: TGTGCCAGCAGCCCCCGGGGTGCCGGCTATGGCTACACCTTC. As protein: CASSPRGAGYGYTF.

CDR3 nucleotides: TGTGCCACCAGCAGACCAAGACTAACCGGAGAGACCCAGTACTTC. Translation gives CATSRPRLTGETQYF. The chain has TRBV15 and TRBJ2-5; perhaps TRBD2 as D (5 bases). CDR1 and CDR2 from the germline V gene are LNHNV and YYDKDF (reference sequence). Trimming removed 2 bases from V and 4 bases from J, with 14 bases in between. The CDR3 contains 15 residues.

CDR3 residues: CASSIRGSGGPGTEGYGYTF. The CDR3 DNA is TGTGCCAGTAGTATACGGGGGAGTGGAGGACCGGGTACGGAGGGCTATGGCTACACCTTC. The J gene is TRBJ1-2, the V gene TRBV19, with a weak D call TRBD1 (5 bases). This CDR3 is built from 20 residues. Germline loops: CDR1 LNHDA, CDR2 SQIVND (reference sequence). V was clipped by 2 bases and J by 4 bases, with 29 bases between them.